What follows is one TCR beta chain and its context. This record comes from a study of T cell repertoires in cytomegalovirus infection. Study-level background: Public TCR beta signatures provided an indication of both CMV infection and a matching HLA type.

TCRdb processed the reads anew with MiXCR; each CDR3 protein has one entry. The sample has hundreds of thousands of distinct CDR3 sequences, 24% seen once. The germline V and J ends were trimmed by 5 bases and 1 base, with 14 bases remaining between them. The CDR3 loop spans 16 amino acids. In germline, CDR1 is SEHNR, CDR2 FQNEAQ (reference sequence). J is TRBJ2-2 and V is TRBV7-9; weak D call: TRBD1 (6 bases). Sequencing used CD8+ T cells from PBMCs. The receptor was derived from a human donor in good health (CMV status not recorded). Some clones in this sample may be carry-over from other donors' samples. The DNA for the CDR3 is TGTGCCAGCAGCGGCCACAGGGAGAGGAACACCGGGGAGCTGTTTTTT. Its protein is CASSGHRERNTGELFF.